A selection of T cell receptor beta chains follows, all from one sample in a study of preoperative IRX-2 immunotherapy in early breast cancer. Assay: immunoSEQ multiplex PCR; the TCRdb copy retains only in-frame clones and omits some. The data show 20,000 to 25,000 clones, with approximately 95% seen just once and 15% to 20% held by the top ten. The specimen was tumor tissue, collected after IRX-2 immunotherapy. Every receptor here comes from a human donor with breast cancer. Each CDR3 is given with its conserved first and last residue. The order of the fields is J gene, V gene, clone size, D gene, CDR3 protein, CDR3 DNA. A D gene is named only where the DNA matches it firmly. Only some rows state a clone size, as once, few, many or a class for expanded clones.

j_gene: TRBJ1-3; v_gene: TRBV7-6; abundance: NA; d_gene: TRBD1; CDR3aa: CASSTDRGSGNTIYF; CDR3nt: TGTGCCAGCAGCACGGACAGGGGCTCTGGAAACACCATATATTTT
j_gene: TRBJ2-7; v_gene: TRBV28; abundance: NA; d_gene: NA; CDR3aa: CASSLQASYEQYF; CDR3nt: TGTGCCAGCAGTTTGCAGGCCTCCTACGAGCAGTACTTC
j_gene: TRBJ2-1; v_gene: TRBV10-1; abundance: NA; d_gene: TRBD2; CDR3aa: CASSLGTSGVNEQFF; CDR3nt: TGCGCCAGCAGCCTCGGGACTAGCGGGGTCAATGAGCAGTTCTTC
j_gene: TRBJ2-7; v_gene: TRBV10-2; abundance: NA; d_gene: TRBD2; CDR3aa: CASSESSGTYEQYF; CDR3nt: TGCGCCAGCAGTGAATCGAGCGGGACCTACGAGCAGTACTTC
j_gene: TRBJ2-7; v_gene: TRBV7-3; abundance: NA; d_gene: TRBD1; CDR3aa: CASSPSTEPGQGRYEQYF; CDR3nt: TGTGCCAGCAGCCCCTCGACCGAACCGGGACAGGGGAGATACGAGCAGTACTTC
j_gene: TRBJ2-1; v_gene: TRBV2; abundance: NA; d_gene: NA; CDR3aa: CASTGDFNEQFF; CDR3nt: TGTGCCAGCACGGGGGATTTCAATGAGCAGTTCTTC
j_gene: TRBJ2-3; v_gene: TRBV11-2; abundance: NA; d_gene: NA; CDR3aa: CASSLGRATDTQYF; CDR3nt: TGTGCCAGCAGCTTAGGCAGGGCGACAGATACGCAGTATTTT
j_gene: TRBJ1-4; v_gene: TRBV7-8; abundance: NA; d_gene: NA; CDR3aa: CASIKLFF; CDR3nt: TGTGCCAGCATAAAACTGTTTTTT
j_gene: TRBJ1-2; v_gene: TRBV4-1; abundance: NA; d_gene: TRBD1; CDR3aa: CASSQGALDPLTGKSTF; CDR3nt: TGCGCCAGCAGCCAAGGAGCCCTCGACCCCTTGACAGGGAAGTCAACTTTC
j_gene: TRBJ1-2; v_gene: TRBV4-2; abundance: few; d_gene: TRBD1; CDR3aa: CASSQDGWTGSLVGYTF; CDR3nt: TGTGCCAGCAGCCAAGATGGCTGGACAGGGAGCTTGGTAGGCTACACCTTC
j_gene: TRBJ1-1; v_gene: TRBV2; abundance: NA; d_gene: NA; CDR3aa: CASSAQGYMNTEAFF; CDR3nt: TGTGCCAGCAGCGCCCAGGGGTACATGAACACTGAAGCTTTCTTT
j_gene: TRBJ2-7; v_gene: TRBV5-1; abundance: NA; d_gene: TRBD1; CDR3aa: CASRADRDYEQYF; CDR3nt: TGCGCCAGCAGGGCTGACAGGGACTACGAGCAGTACTTC
j_gene: TRBJ2-7; v_gene: TRBV6-6; abundance: NA; d_gene: NA; CDR3aa: CASSSGPDRRKQYF; CDR3nt: TGTGCCAGCAGTTCAGGTCCAGACCGTAGGAAGCAGTACTTC
j_gene: TRBJ2-1; v_gene: TRBV2; abundance: NA; d_gene: TRBD2; CDR3aa: CASSEWGTRYNEQFF; CDR3nt: TGTGCCAGCAGTGAATGGGGGACTAGGTACAATGAGCAGTTCTTC